The 2 T cell receptor beta chains below all came from one sample that was sequenced in a study. TCRdb passed the 5' RACE reads through MiXCR, listing each CDR3 protein once. The sample includes more than 55,000 distinct CDR3 sequences, about 28% seen only once; the top ten take 2% to 2.5%. Tregs were sorted as CD4+CD25+CD127-/low cells. Material for sequencing was tumor-infiltrating Tregs sorted from the breast tumor. These receptors all stem from a female donor with breast cancer.

The rearrangement uses TRBV7-2 and TRBJ2-3; the D gene is possibly TRBD2 (5 bases). The germline gives CDR1 SGHTA, CDR2 FQGNSA. The V gene lost 3 bases and the J gene lost 4 bases, with 8 bases spanning the gap. The CDR3 length is 13 residues. CDR3 bases: TGTGCCAGCAGCTTCCACGGGGCAGATACGCAGTATTTT. Translated: CASSFHGADTQYF.

Ten or more counts support this clonotype. CDR3 loop: CASRREGYSYEQYF. The CDR3 region has the DNA TGTGCCAGCAGGCGGGAGGGATATAGCTACGAGCAGTACTTC. The V gene is TRBV12-3 or TRBV12-4, the J gene TRBJ2-7; 9 bases match TRBD2. The CDR3 extends over 14 amino acids. J lost 3 bases, V lost 6 bases, and 6 bases had no gene match.